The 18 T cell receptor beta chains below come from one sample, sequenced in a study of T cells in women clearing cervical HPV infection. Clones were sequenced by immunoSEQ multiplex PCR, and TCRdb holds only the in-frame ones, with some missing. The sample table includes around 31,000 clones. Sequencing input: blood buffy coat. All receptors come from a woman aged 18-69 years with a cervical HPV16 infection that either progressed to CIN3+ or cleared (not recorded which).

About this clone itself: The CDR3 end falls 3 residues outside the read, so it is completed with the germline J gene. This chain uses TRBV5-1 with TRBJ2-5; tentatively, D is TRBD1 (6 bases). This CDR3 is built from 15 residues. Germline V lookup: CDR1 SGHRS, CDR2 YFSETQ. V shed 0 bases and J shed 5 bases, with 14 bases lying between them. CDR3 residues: CASSLVGTKGETQYF. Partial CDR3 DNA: TGCGCCAGCAGCTTGGTTGGGACAAAAGGGGAGACC.

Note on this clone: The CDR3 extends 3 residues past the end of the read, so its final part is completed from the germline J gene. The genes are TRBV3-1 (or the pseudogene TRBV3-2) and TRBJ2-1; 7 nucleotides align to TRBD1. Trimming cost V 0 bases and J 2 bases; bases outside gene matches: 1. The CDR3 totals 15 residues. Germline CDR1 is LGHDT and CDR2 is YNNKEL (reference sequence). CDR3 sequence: CASSQEGQPYNEQFF. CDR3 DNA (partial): TGTGCCAGCAGCCAAGAGGGACAGCCCTACAATGAG.

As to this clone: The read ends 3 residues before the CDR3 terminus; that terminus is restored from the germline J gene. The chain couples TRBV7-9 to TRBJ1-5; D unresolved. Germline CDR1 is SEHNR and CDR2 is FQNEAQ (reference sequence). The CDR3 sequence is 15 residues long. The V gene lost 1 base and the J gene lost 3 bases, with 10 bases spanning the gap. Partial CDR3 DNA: TGTGCCAGCAGCTTAGTGGCAGGCGCCAATCAGCCC. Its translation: CASSLVAGANQP. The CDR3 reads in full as CASSLVAGANQPQHF.

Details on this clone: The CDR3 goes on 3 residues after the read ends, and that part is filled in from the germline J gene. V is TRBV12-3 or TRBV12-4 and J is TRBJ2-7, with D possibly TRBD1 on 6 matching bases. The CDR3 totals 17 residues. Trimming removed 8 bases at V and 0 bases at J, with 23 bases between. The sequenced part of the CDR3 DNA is TGTGCCAGCTCTCCCGGCCAGGGGCGAACCAACTCCTACGAG. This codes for CASSPGQGRTNSYE. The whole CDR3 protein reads CASSPGQGRTNSYEQYF.

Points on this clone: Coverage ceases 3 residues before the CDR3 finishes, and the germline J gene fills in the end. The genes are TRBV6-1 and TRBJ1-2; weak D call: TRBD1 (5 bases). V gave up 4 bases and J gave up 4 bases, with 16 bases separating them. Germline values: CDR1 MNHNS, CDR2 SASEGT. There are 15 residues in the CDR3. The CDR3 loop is CASSGYSAGAYGYTF. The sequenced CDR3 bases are TGTGCCAGCAGTGGTTACAGCGCTGGGGCCTATGGC.

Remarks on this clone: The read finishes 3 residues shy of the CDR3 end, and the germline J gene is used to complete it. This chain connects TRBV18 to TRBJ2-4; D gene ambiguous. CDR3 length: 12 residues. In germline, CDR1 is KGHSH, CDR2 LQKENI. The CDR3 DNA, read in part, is TGTGCCAGCTCACAACCTAACTATGGT. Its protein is CASSQPNYG. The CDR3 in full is CASSQPNYGQYF.

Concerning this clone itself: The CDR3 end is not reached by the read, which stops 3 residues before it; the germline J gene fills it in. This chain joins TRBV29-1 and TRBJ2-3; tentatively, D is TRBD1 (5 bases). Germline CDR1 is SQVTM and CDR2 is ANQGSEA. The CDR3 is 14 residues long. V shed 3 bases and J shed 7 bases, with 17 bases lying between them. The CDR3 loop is CSVEGRASKNTQYF. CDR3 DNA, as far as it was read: TGCAGCGTTGAGGGCAGGGCGTCCAAGAATACG.

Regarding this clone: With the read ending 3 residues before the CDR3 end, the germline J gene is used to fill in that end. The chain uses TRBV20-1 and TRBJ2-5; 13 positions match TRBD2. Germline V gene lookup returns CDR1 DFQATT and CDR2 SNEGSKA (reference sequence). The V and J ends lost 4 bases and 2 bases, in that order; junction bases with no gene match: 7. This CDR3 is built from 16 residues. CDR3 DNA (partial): TGCAGTGCTATACGGACTAGCGGGGGCCCACAAGAGACC. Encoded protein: CSAIRTSGGPQET. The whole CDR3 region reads CSAIRTSGGPQETQYF.

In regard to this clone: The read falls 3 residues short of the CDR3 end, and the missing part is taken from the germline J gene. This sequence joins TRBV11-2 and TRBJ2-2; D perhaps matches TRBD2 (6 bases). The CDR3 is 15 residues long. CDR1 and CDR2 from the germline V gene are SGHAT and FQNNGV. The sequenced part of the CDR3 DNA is TGTGCCAGCAGCTCTCAGGGAAGGACTAATGAAAAG. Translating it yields CASSSQGRTNEK. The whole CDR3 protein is CASSSQGRTNEKLFF.

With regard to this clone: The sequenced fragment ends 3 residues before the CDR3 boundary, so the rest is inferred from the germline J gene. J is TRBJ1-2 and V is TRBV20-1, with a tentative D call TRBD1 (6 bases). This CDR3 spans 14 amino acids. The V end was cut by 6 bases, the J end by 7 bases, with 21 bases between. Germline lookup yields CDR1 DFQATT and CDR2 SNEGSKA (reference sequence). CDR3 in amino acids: CSARVSDRKFGYTF. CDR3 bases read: TGCAGTGCCAGGGTCTCCGACAGGAAATTTGGC.

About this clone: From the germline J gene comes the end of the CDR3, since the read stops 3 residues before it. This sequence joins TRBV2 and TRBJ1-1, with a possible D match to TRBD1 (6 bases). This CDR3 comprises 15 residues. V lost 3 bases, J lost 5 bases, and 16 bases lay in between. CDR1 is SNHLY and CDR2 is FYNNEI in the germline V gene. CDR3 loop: CASSEWAGELTEAFF. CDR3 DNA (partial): TGTGCCAGCAGTGAGTGGGCAGGGGAGTTGACTGAA.

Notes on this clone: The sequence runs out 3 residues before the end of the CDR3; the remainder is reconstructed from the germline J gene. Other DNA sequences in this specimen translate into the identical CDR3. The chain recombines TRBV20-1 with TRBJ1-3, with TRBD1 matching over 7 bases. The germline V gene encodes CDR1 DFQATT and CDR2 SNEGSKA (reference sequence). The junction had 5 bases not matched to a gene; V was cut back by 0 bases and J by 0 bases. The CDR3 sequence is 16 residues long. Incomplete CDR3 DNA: TGCAGTGCTAGAGATCGGAGGGACAGCTCTGGAAACACC. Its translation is CSARDRRDSSGNT. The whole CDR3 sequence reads CSARDRRDSSGNTIYF.

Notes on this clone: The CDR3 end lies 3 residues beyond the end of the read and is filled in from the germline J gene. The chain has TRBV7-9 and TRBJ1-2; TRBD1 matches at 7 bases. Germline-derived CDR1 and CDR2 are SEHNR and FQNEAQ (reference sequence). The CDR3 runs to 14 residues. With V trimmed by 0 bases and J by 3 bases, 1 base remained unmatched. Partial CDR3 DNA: TGTGCCAGCAGCTTAGCTGGGACAGACTATGGC. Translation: CASSLAGTDYG. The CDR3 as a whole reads CASSLAGTDYGYTF.

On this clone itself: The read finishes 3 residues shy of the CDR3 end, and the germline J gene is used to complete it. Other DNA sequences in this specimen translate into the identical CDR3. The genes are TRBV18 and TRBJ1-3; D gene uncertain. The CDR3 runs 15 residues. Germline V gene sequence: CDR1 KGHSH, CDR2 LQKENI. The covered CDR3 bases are TGTGCCAGCTCACCCAGTCAGGCTTCTGGAAATACT. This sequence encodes CASSPSQASGNT. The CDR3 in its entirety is CASSPSQASGNTIYF. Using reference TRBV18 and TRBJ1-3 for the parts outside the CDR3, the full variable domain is NAGVMQNPRHLVRRRGQEARLRCSPMKGHSHVYWYRQLPEEGLKFMVYLQKENIIDESGMPKERFSAEFPKEGPSILRIQQVVRGDSAAYFCASSPSQASGNTIYFGEGSWLTVV.

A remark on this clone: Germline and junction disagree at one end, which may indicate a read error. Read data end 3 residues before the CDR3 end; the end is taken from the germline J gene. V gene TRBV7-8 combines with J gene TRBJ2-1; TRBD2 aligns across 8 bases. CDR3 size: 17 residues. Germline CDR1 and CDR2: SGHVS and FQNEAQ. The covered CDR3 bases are TGTGCCAGCAGCGCCCGACCCGCAGCGGGGGCCTACAGTGAG. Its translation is CASSARPAAGAYSE. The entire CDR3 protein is CASSARPAAGAYSEQFF.

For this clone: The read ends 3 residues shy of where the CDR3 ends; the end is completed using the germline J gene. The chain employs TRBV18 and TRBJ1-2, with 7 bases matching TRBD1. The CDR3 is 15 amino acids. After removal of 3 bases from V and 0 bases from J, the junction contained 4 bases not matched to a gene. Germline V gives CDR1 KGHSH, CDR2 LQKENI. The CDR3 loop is CASSPPTGANYGYTF. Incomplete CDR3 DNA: TGTGCCAGCTCACCCCCAACAGGGGCTAACTATGGC.

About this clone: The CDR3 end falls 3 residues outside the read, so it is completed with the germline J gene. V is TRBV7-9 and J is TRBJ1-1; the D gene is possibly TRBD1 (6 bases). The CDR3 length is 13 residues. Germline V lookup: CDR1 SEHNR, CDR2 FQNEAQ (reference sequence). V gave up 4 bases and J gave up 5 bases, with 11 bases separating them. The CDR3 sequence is CASSSQGLTEAFF. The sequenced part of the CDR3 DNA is TGTGCCAGCAGCTCACAGGGATTAACTGAA.

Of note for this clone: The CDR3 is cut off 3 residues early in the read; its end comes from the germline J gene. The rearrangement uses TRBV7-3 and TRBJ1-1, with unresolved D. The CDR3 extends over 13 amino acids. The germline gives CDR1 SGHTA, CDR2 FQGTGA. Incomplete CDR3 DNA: TGTGCCAGCAGCCCCCAGGTCCAAGAGACA. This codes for CASSPQVQET. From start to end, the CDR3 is CASSPQVQETAFF.